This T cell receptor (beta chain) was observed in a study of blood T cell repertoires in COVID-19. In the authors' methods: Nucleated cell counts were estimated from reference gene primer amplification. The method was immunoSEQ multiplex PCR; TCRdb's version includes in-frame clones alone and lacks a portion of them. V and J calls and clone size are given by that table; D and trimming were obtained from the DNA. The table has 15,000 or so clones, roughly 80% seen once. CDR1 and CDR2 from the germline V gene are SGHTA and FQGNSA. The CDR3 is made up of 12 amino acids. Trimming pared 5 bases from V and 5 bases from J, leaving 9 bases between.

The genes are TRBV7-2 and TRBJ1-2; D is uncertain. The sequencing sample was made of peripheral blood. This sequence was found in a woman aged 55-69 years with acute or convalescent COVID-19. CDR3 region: CASSPPGYGYTF. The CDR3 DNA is TGTGCCAGCAGCCCCCCCGGGTATGGCTACACCTTC.